The present T cell receptor (beta chain) was sequenced within a study of blood T cell repertoires in COVID-19. Study information: Italy, Spain and the United States were the sources of the convalescent and acute COVID-19 samples. Sources were T cells, B-cell-depleted T cells, or PBMCs; the material itself was cDNA or gDNA.

Trimming stripped 4 bases from V and 8 bases from J, with 20 bases between. Germline values: CDR1 KGHDR, CDR2 SFDVKD. The CDR3 totals 16 residues. Original data processing: How many nucleated cells were present was estimated from reference gene primer amplification. Here immunoSEQ multiplex PCR was the method, and the copy in TCRdb shows in-frame clones only, minus some. V and J calls and clone size come straight from that table; D and trimming were deduced from the DNA. The profile covers approximately 64,000 clones, with about 80% appearing a single time and about 0.83% taken by the ten largest. The source material was peripheral blood. This chain connects TRBV24-1 to TRBJ2-1, with D perhaps TRBD1 (7 bases). This TCR was recovered from a woman aged 65 to 85 with acute or convalescent COVID-19. The CDR3 loop is CATSDPATRGLDEQFF. The DNA for the CDR3 is TGTGCCACCAGTGACCCTGCGACTAGGGGGCTCGATGAGCAGTTCTTC.